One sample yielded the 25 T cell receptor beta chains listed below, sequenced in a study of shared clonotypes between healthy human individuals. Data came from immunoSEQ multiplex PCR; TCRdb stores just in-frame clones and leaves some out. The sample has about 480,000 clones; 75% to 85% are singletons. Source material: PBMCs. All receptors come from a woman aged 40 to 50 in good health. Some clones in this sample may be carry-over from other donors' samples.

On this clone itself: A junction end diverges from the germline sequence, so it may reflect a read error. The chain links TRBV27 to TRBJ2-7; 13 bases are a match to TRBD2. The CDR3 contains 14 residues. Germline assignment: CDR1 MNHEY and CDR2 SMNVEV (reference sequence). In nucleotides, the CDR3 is TGTGCCAGCAGTTTATCCGGGACTAGCGGGAAGAAAATGTTT. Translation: CASSLSGTSGKKMF.

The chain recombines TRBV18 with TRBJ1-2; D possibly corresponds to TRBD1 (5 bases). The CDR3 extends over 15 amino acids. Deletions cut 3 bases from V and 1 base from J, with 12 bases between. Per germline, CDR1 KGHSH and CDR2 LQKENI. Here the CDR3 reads CASSPQGYLNYGYTF. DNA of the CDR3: TGTGCCAGCTCACCTCAGGGCTATCTTAACTATGGCTACACCTTC.

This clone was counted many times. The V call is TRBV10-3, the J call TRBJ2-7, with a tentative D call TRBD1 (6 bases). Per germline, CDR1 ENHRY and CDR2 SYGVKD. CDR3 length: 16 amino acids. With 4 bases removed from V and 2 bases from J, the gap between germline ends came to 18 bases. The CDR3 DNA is TGTGCCATCAGTGCGGGTCAGGGGACCGTAACCTACGAGCAGTACTTC. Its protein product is CAISAGQGTVTYEQYF.

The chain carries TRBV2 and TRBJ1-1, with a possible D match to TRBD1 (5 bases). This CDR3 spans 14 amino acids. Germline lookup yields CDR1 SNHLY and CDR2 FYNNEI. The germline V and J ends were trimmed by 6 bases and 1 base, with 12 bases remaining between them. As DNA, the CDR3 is TGTGCCAGCAGAGTGGGACGGACGAACACTGAAGCTTTCTTT. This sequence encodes CASRVGRTNTEAFF.

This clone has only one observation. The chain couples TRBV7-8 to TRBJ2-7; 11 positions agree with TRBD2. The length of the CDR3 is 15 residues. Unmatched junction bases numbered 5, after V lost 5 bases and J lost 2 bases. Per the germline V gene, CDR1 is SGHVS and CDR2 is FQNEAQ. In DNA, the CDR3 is TGTGCCAGCAGCCAGACTAGCGGGAAACCCTACGAGCAGTACTTC. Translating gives CASSQTSGKPYEQYF.

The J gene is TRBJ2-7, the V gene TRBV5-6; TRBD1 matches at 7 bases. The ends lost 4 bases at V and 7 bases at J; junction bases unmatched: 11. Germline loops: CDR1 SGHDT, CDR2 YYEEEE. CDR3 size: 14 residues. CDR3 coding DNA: TGTGCCAGCAGCCCAAGACAGGGCCGCCGGGAGCAGTACTTC. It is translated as CASSPRQGRREQYF.

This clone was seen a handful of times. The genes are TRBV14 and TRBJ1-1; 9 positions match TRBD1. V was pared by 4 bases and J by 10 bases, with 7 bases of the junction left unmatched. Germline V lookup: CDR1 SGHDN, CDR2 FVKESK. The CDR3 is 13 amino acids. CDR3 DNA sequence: TGTGCCAGCAGCCGGTCCCGGGACAGGGCAGCTTTCTTT. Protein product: CASSRSRDRAAFF.

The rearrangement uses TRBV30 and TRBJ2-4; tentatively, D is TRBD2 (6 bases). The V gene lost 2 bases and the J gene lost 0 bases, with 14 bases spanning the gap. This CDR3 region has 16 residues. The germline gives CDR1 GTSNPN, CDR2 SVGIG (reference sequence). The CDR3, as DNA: TGTGCCTGGAGTCCCTTTGGGGGACTAGCCAAAAACATTCAGTACTTC. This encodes CAWSPFGGLAKNIQYF.

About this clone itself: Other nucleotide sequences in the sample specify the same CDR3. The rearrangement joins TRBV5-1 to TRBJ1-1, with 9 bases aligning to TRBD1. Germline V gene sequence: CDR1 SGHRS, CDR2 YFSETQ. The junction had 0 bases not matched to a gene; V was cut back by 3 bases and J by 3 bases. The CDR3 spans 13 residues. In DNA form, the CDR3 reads TGCGCCAGCAGCTGGACAGGGGACACTGAAGCTTTCTTT. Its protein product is CASSWTGDTEAFF. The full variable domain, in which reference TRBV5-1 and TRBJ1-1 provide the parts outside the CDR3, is KAGVTQTPRYLIKTRGQQVTLSCSPISGHRSVSWYQQTPGQGLQFLFEYFSETQRNKGNFPGRFSGRQFSNSRSEMNVSTLELGDSALYLCASSWTGDTEAFFGQGTRLTVV.

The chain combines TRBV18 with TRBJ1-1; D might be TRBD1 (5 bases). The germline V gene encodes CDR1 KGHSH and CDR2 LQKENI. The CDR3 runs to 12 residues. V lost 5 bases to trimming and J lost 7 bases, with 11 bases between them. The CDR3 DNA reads TGTGCCAGCTCAACACAGGCCCTTGAAGCTTTCTTT. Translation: CASSTQALEAFF.

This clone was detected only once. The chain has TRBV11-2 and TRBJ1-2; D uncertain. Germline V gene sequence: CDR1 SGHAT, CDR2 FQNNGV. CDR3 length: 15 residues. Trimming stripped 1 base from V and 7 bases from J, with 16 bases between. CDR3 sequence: CASSLGAGGLFGYTF. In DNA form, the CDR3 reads TGTGCCAGCAGCTTAGGAGCAGGAGGGCTCTTTGGCTACACCTTC.

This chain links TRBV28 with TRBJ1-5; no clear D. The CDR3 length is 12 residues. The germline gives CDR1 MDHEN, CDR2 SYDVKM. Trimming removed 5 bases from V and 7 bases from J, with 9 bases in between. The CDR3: CASSKVTQPQHF. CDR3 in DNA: TGTGCCAGCAGTAAAGTTACGCAGCCCCAGCATTTT. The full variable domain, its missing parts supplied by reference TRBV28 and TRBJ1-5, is DVKVTQSSRYLVKRTGEKVFLECVQDMDHENMFWYRQDPGLGLRLIYFSYDVKMKEKGDIPEGYSVSREKKERFSLILESASTNQTSMYLCASSKVTQPQHFGDGTRLSIL.

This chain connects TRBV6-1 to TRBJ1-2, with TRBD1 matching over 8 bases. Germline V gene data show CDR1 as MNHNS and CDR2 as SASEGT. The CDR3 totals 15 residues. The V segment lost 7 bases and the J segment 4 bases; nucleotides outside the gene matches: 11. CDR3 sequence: CASTPDRVILYGYTF. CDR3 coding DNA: TGTGCCAGCACCCCGGACAGGGTAATTCTCTATGGCTACACCTTC.

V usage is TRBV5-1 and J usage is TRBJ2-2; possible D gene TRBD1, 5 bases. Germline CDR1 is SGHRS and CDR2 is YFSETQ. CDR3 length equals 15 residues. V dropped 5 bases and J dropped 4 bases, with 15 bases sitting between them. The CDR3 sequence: CASSVFQGATGELFF. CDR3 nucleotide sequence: TGCGCCAGCAGTGTCTTCCAGGGTGCCACCGGGGAGCTGTTTTTT.

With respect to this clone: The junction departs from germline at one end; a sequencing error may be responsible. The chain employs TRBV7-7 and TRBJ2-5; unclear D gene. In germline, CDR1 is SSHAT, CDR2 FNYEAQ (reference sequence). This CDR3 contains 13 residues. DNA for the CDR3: TGTGCTAGCAGCCAGGACGGCCCGGAGACCCAGTACTTC. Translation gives CASSQDGPETQYF.

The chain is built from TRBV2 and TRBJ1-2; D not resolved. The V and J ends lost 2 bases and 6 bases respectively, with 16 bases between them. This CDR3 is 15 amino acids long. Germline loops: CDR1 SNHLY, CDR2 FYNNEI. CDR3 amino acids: CASSEIGRSTHGYTF. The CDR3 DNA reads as TGTGCCAGCAGTGAAATAGGCAGGTCTACCCATGGCTACACCTTC.

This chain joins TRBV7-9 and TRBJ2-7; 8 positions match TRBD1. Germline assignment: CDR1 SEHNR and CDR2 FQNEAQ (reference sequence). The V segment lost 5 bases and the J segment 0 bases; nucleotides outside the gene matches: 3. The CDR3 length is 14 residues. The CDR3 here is CASSPGTGSYEQYF. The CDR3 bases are TGTGCCAGCAGCCCCGGGACAGGCTCCTACGAGCAGTACTTC.

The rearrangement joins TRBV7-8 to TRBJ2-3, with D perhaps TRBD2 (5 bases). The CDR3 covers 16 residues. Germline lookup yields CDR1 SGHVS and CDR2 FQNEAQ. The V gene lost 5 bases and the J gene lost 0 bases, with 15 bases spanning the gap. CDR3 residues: CASSPRMGVSTDTQYF. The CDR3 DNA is TGTGCCAGCAGCCCGAGGATGGGAGTGAGCACAGATACGCAGTATTTT.

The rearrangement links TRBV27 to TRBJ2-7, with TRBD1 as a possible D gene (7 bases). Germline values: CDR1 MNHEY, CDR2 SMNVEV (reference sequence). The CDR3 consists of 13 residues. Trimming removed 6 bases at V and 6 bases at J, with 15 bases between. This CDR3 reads CASRPNRGGEQYF. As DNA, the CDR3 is TGTGCCAGCAGACCCAACAGGGGAGGCGAGCAGTACTTC.

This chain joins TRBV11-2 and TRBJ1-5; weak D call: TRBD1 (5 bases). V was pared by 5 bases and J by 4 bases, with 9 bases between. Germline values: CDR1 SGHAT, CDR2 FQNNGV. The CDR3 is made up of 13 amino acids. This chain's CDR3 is CASSPTVNQPQHF. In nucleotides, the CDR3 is TGTGCCAGCAGCCCGACAGTTAATCAGCCCCAGCATTTT.

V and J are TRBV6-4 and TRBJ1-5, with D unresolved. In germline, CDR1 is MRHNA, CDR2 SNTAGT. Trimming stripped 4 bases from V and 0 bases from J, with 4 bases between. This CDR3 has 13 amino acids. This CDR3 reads CASSVDSNQPQHF. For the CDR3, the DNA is TGTGCCAGCAGTGTGGATAGCAATCAGCCCCAGCATTTT.

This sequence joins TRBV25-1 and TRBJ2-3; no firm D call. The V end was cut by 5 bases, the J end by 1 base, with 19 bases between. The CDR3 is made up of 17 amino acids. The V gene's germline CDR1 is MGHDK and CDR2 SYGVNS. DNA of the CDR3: TGTGCCAGCAGTCAAGGTAGAGGATCGTCTGGCACAGATACGCAGTATTTT. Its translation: CASSQGRGSSGTDTQYF.

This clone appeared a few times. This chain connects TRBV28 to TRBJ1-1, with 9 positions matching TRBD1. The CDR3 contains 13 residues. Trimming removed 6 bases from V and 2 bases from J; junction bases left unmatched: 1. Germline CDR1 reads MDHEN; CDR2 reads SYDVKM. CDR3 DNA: TGTGCCAGCAGGGACAGGGGTAACACTGAAGCTTTCTTT. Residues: CASRDRGNTEAFF. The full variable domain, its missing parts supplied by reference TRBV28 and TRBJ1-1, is DVKVTQSSRYLVKRTGEKVFLECVQDMDHENMFWYRQDPGLGLRLIYFSYDVKMKEKGDIPEGYSVSREKKERFSLILESASTNQTSMYLCASRDRGNTEAFFGQGTRLTVV.

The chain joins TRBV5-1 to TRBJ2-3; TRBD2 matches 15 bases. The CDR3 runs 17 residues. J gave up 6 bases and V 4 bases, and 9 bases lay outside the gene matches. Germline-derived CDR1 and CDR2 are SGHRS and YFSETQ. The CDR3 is CASSPGLAGGPTDTQYF. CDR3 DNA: TGCGCCAGCAGCCCTGGACTAGCGGGAGGGCCGACCGATACGCAGTATTTT.

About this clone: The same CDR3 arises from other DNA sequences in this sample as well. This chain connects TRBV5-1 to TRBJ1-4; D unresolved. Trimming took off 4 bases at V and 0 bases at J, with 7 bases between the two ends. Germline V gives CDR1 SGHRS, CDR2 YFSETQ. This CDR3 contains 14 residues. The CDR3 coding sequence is TGCGCCAGCAGCCTCACTGCAACTAATGAAAAACTGTTTTTT. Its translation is CASSLTATNEKLFF.